These 14 T cell receptor beta chains share one sample of origin, sequenced in a study of T-cell reconstitution after alpha-beta-depleted transplantation in children. It was with unique molecular identifiers that the TCRbeta library was prepared. TCRdb re-called the PCR reads with MiXCR, one entry per CDR3 protein. The table shows around 600,000 distinct CDR3 sequences, with about 23% occurring only once. Source: PBMCs, mostly from graft donor cells, taken 360 days after TCRalphabeta/CD19-depleted stem cell transplant. These receptors came from a boy less than two years old who had a stem cell transplant for acute myeloid leukemia, so the T cells may come from the graft donor.

The DNA of the CDR3 is TGCAGTGCGGGATCCCGGGGGGCCTATGGCTACACCTTC. It translates to CSAGSRGAYGYTF. The chain employs TRBV20-1 and TRBJ1-2; D might be TRBD1 (6 bases). Per germline, CDR1 DFQATT and CDR2 SNEGSKA (reference sequence). This CDR3 contains 13 residues. Trimming took off 6 bases at V and 4 bases at J, with 15 bases between the two ends.

The chain links TRBV5-1 to TRBJ2-7; perhaps D is TRBD1 or TRBD2 (5 bases each). Trimming shortened V by 4 bases and J by 2 bases, and 16 bases separated the two germline ends. This CDR3 contains 15 residues. Germline lookup yields CDR1 SGHRS and CDR2 YFSETQ. The CDR3 sequence: CASSLDYDRAYEQYF. CDR3 nucleotide sequence: TGCGCCAGCAGCCTAGACTACGACAGAGCCTACGAGCAGTACTTC. The full variable domain, completed using reference TRBV5-1 and TRBJ2-7, is KAGVTQTPRYLIKTRGQQVTLSCSPISGHRSVSWYQQTPGQGLQFLFEYFSETQRNKGNFPGRFSGRQFSNSRSEMNVSTLELGDSALYLCASSLDYDRAYEQYFGPGTRLTVT.

The table lists this clonotype with many counts. For the CDR3, the DNA is TGTGCCAGCAGCCGCCTCGGGGGCTTCGATCCTGAAGCTTTCTTT. It is translated as CASSRLGGFDPEAFF. The chain joins TRBV3-1 to TRBJ1-1; D perhaps matches TRBD1 (6 bases). The germline gives CDR1 LGHDT, CDR2 YNNKEL (reference sequence). Trimming took 4 bases from V and 6 from J, leaving 18 bases between them. CDR3 size: 15 residues. The full variable domain, with the rest looked up from reference TRBV3-1 and TRBJ1-1, is DTAVSQTPKYLVTQMGNDKSIKCEQNLGHDTMYWYKQDSKKFLKIMFSYNNKELIINETVPNRFSPKSPDKAHLNLHINSLELGDSAVYFCASSRLGGFDPEAFFGQGTRLTVV.

The chain is built from TRBV9 and TRBJ1-3; D not certain. The germline gives CDR1 SGDLS, CDR2 YYNGEE. This CDR3 has 16 residues. V was clipped by 0 bases and J by 4 bases, with 14 bases between them. The CDR3, as DNA: TGTGCCAGCAGCGTAGACCTTCGGGGTTCCGGAAACACCATATATTTT. This translates into CASSVDLRGSGNTIYF.

The V gene is TRBV20-1, the J gene TRBJ2-3, with TRBD2 as a possible D gene (5 bases). V lost 3 bases, J lost 1 base, and 14 bases lay in between. This CDR3 contains 15 residues. From germline, CDR1 is DFQATT and CDR2 SNEGSKA (reference sequence). The CDR3 loop is CSASGWAEGTDTQYF. The CDR3 DNA follows: TGCAGTGCTAGCGGGTGGGCGGAGGGCACAGATACGCAGTATTTT.

This clonotype was counted only a few times. J is TRBJ1-1 and V is TRBV11-1; no clear D. The germline V gene encodes CDR1 SGHAT and CDR2 FQDESV (reference sequence). The V gene lost 8 bases and the J gene lost 0 bases, with 28 bases spanning the gap. The CDR3 totals 19 residues. Here the CDR3 DNA reads TGTGCCAGCCGGAGGCTGCCCACACCCCAGTTAGGAATGAACACTGAAGCTTTCTTT. Translation gives CASRRLPTPQLGMNTEAFF. Variable domain in full (rest from reference TRBV11-1 and TRBJ1-1): EAEVAQSPRYKITEKSQAVAFWCDPISGHATLYWYRQILGQGPELLVQFQDESVVDDSQLPKDRFSAERLKGVDSTLKIQPAELGDSAMYLCASRRLPTPQLGMNTEAFFGQGTRLTVV.

The CDR3 loop is CASSIKGGEQYV. The CDR3 DNA sequence: TGTGCCAGTAGTATAAAGGGTGGCGAGCAGTACGTC. This chain uses TRBV19 with TRBJ2-7; the D is unclear. The ends were cut back, 2 bases at V and 6 bases at J, with 8 bases in the middle. This CDR3 region has 12 residues. Germline CDR1 is LNHDA and CDR2 is SQIVND (reference sequence).

This clonotype was observed a handful of times. The J gene is TRBJ2-5, the V gene TRBV7-2; TRBD2 is a possible D gene (5 bases). The CDR3 length is 16 residues. CDR1 SGHTA and CDR2 FQGNSA come from the germline V gene. V lost 4 bases and J lost 2, with 17 bases in between. The CDR3 sequence is CASSWVGRWGQETQYF. DNA for the CDR3: TGTGCCAGCAGCTGGGTGGGGAGATGGGGACAAGAGACCCAGTACTTC.

This clonotype was seen repeatedly, ten times or more. This chain connects TRBV10-3 to TRBJ1-1, with D possibly TRBD1 on 5 matching bases. The germline gives CDR1 ENHRY, CDR2 SYGVKD. This CDR3 has 13 residues. V lost 6 bases and J lost 3, with 11 bases in between. This CDR3 is CAIRGVGDTEAFF. The CDR3 region has the DNA TGTGCCATCAGGGGGGTTGGCGACACTGAAGCTTTCTTT.

The chain uses TRBV28 and TRBJ2-3; TRBD2 agrees at 8 bases. CDR3 length: 16 residues. V lost 3 bases to trimming and J lost 6 bases; unmatched junction nucleotides: 11. Germline V gene data show CDR1 as MDHEN and CDR2 as SYDVKM. The CDR3 sequence is CASSFKAGGPPDTQYF. CDR3 sequence (DNA): TGTGCCAGCAGTTTTAAGGCGGGGGGCCCCCCTGATACGCAGTATTTT.

This clonotype has a handful of counts. The V gene is TRBV6-5, the J gene TRBJ2-1, with a weak D call TRBD2 (7 bases). Germline V lookup: CDR1 MNHEY, CDR2 SVGAGI. The CDR3 sequence is 12 residues long. V was cut by 8 bases and J by 6 bases, with 11 bases left in between. The CDR3 DNA reads TGTGCCAGCGGGGGGGCAGTCAATGAGCAGTTCTTC. As protein: CASGGAVNEQFF.

This clonotype was recorded many times. This chain uses TRBV28 with TRBJ2-3; no reliable D call. V was pared by 3 bases and J by 0 bases, with 10 bases between. Germline V gene sequence: CDR1 MDHEN, CDR2 SYDVKM. The CDR3 extends over 15 amino acids. The CDR3 nucleotides are TGTGCCAGCAGTTTCTCGTCGACTAGCACAGATACGCAGTATTTT. This codes for CASSFSSTSTDTQYF.

This clonotype was seen at least ten times. This chain links TRBV20-1 with TRBJ2-1; no definite D call. The CDR3 loop spans 10 amino acids. Trimming pared 6 bases from V and 6 bases from J, leaving 6 bases between. Germline V gene data show CDR1 as DFQATT and CDR2 as SNEGSKA (reference sequence). CDR3 nucleotide sequence: TGCAGTGCAAATGGCAATGAGCAGTTCTTC. It yields the protein CSANGNEQFF.

The CDR3 DNA sequence: TGTGCCAGCAGACCCAATAGCGGGGGGCAAAGCTCCTACAATGAGCAGTTCTTC. Protein product: CASRPNSGGQSSYNEQFF. The J gene is TRBJ2-1, the V gene TRBV4-2; 10 bases agree with TRBD2. Germline lookup yields CDR1 LGHNA and CDR2 YNFKEQ. CDR3 size: 18 residues. The V and J ends lost 6 bases and 0 bases, in that order; junction bases with no gene match: 11.